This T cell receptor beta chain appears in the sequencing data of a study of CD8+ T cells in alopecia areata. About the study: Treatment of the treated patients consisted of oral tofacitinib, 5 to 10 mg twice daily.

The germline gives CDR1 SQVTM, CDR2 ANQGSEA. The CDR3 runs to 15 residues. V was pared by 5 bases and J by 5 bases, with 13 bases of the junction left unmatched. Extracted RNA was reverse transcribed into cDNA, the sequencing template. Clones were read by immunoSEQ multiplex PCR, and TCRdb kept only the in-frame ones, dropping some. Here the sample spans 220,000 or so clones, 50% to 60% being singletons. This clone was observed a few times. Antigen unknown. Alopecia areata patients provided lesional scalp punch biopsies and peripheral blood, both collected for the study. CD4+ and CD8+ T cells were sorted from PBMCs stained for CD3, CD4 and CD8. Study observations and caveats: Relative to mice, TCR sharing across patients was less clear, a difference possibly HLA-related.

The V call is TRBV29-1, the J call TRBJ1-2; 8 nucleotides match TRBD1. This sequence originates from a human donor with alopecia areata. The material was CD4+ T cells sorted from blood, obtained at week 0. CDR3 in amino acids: CSVNPADRGGYGYTF. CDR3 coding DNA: TGCAGCGTTAACCCCGCCGACAGGGGAGGTTATGGCTACACCTTC. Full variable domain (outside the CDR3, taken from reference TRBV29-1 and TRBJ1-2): SAVISQKPSRDICQRGTSLTIQCQVDSQVTMMFWYRQQPGQSLTLIATANQGSEATYESGFVIDKFPISRPNLTFSTLTVSNMSPEDSSIYLCSVNPADRGGYGYTFGSGTRLTVV.